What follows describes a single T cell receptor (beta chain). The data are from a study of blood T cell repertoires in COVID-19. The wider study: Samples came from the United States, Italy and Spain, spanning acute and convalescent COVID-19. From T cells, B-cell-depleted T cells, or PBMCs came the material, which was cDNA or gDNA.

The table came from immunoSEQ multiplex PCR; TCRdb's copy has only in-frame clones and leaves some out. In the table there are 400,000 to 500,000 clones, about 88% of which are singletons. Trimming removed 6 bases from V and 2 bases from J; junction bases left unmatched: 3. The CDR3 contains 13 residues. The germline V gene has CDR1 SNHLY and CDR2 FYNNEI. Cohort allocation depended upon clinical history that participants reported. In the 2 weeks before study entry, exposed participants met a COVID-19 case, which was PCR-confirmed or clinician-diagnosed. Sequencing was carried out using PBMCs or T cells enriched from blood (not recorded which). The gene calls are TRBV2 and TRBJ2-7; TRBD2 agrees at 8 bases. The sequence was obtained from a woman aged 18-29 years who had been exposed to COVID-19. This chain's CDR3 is CASSQLAAYEQYF. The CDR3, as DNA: TGTGCCAGCAGCCAACTAGCGGCCTACGAGCAGTACTTC.